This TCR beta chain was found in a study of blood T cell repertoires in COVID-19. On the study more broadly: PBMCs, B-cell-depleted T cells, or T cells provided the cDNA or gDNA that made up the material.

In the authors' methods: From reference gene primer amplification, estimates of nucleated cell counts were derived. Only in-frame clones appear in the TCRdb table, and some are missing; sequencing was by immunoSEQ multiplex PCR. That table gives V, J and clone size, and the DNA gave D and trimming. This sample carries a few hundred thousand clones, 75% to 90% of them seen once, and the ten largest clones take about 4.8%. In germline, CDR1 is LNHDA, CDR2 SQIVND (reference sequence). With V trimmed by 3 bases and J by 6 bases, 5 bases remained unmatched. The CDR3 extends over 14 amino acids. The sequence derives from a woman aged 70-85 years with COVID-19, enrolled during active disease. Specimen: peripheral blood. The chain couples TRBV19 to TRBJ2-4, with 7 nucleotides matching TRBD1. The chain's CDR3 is CASSISQGINIQYF. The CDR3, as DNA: TGTGCCAGTAGTATTTCACAGGGGATAAACATTCAGTACTTC.